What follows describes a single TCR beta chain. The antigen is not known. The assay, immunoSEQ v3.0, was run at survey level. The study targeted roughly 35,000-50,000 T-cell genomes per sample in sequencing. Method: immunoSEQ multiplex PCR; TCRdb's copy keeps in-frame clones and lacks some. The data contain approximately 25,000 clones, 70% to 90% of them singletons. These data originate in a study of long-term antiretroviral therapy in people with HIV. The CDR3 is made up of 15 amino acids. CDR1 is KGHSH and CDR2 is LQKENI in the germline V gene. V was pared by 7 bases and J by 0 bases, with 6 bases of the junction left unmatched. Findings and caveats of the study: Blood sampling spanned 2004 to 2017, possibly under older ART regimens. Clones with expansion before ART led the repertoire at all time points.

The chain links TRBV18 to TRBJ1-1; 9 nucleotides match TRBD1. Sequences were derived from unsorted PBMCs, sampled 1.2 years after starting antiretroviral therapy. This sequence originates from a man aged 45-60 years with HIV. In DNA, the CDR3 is TGTGCCAGCTACCGGGACAGGGTAGTGAACACTGAAGCTTTCTTT. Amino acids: CASYRDRVVNTEAFF. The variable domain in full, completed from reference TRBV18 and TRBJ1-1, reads NAGVMQNPRHLVRRRGQEARLRCSPMKGHSHVYWYRQLPEEGLKFMVYLQKENIIDESGMPKERFSAEFPKEGPSILRIQQVVRGDSAAYFCASYRDRVVNTEAFFGQGTRLTVV.